A selection of T cell receptor beta chains follows, all from one sample in a study of shared clonotypes between healthy human individuals. TCRdb's copy holds only in-frame clones and misses some; the assay was immunoSEQ multiplex PCR. The sample carries about 600,000 clones, roughly 72% recorded once. The sequencing sample was made of PBMCs. All receptors derive from a middle-aged woman in good health. Some clones in this sample may be carry-over from other donors' samples. Each CDR3 is given with its conserved first and last residue. The D gene is left open where the match is weak. Not all rows give a size; the values are once, few, many and, for expanded clones, a class.

many	TRBD1	TRBV6-6	TRBJ1-5	TGTGCCAGCAGCTGGGACAGGGTGGATCAGCCCCAGCATTTT	CASSWDRVDQPQHF
-	-	TRBV18	TRBJ2-2	TGTGCCAGCTCACGTTCGAGGGGGAGAAACACCGGGGAGCTGTTTTTT	CASSRSRGRNTGELFF
few	-	TRBV19	TRBJ1-5	TGTGCCAGTAGTGCACTTCCGGGGGGGCAGCCCCAGCATTTT	CASSALPGGQPQHF
-	-	TRBV29-1	TRBJ2-7	TGCAGCGTTGAGGTCAACTCCTACGAGCAGTACTTC	CSVEVNSYEQYF
-	-	TRBV5-1	TRBJ1-1	TGCGCCAGCAGCTTGGCGGTGGGGAACACTGAAGCTTTCTTT	CASSLAVGNTEAFF
-	TRBD2	TRBV7-8	TRBJ2-3	TGTGCCAGCAACCTCGGACTAGCGGGAGGGGGCGAAGGGGTAGATACGCAGTATTTT	CASNLGLAGGGEGVDTQYF
-	-	TRBV6-1	TRBJ1-1	TGTGCCAGCAGTGAACGCCTGTTGAGTTCTGAAGCTTTCTTT	CASSERLLSSEAFF
-	TRBD1	TRBV7-2	TRBJ1-2	TGTGCCAGCATCCCACGACAGGGAGGATACGGCTACACCTTC	CASIPRQGGYGYTF
-	-	TRBV30	TRBJ1-1	TGTGCCTGGATCATCGGACTCGAAAACACTGAAGCTTTCTTT	CAWIIGLENTEAFF
-	TRBD1	TRBV10-2	TRBJ2-7	TGCGCCAGCAGTGAGCCTGGGACAGGGGGGAGGTACGAGCAGTACTTC	CASSEPGTGGRYEQYF
-	-	TRBV9	TRBJ2-5	TGTGCCAGCAGCGTAGCTAGCCAAGAGACCCAGTACTTC	CASSVASQETQYF
many	TRBD1	TRBV6-4	TRBJ2-2	TGTGCCAGCAGCATAACGGGACAGGGGTCCGGGGAGCTGTTTTTT	CASSITGQGSGELFF
-	-	TRBV11-1	TRBJ2-3	TGTGCCAGCAGCTTAGGAGACTGGAGCACAGATACGCAGTATTTT	CASSLGDWSTDTQYF
-	-	TRBV19	TRBJ2-2	TGTGCCAGTAGTATGGGCAGGGGGAACACCGGGGAGCTGTTTTTT	CASSMGRGNTGELFF